A selection of T cell receptor beta chains follows, all from one sample in a study of blood T cells in healthy people across ages. TCRdb passed the 5' RACE reads through MiXCR, listing each CDR3 protein once. Of around 1.5 million distinct CDR3 sequences detected, roughly 40% appear once; the ten largest clones hold roughly 7.9%. Sequencing was done on a sample of blood. The origin of the receptors is a woman in her late teens or twenties in good health. CDR3s include the opening cysteine and the closing phenylalanine or tryptophan. The D gene is left open where the match is weak. Only part of the rows carry a size: once, few, many, or a class if the clone is expanded.

>11|TRBV6-6|TRBJ2-5|.|.
CASLVQETQYF
TGTGCCAGCCTGGTTCAAGAGACCCAGTACTTC
>16|TRBV4-2|TRBJ2-3|.|.
CASSQDLGPAPDTQYF
TGTGCCAGCAGCCAAGATCTTGGGCCAGCCCCAGATACGCAGTATTTT
>17|TRBV16|TRBJ1-4|TRBD1|few
CASSRKYSQGAKEKLFF
TGTGCCAGCAGCCGAAAATACTCACAGGGGGCGAAGGAAAAACTGTTTTTT
>15|TRBV12-3/TRBV12-4|TRBJ1-1|TRBD1|.
CASRPGQGVWTEAFF
TGTGCCAGCAGGCCGGGACAGGGGGTTTGGACTGAAGCTTTCTTT
>17|TRBV18|TRBJ2-7|TRBD1|.
CASSPQRPGTGGSEQYF
TGTGCCAGCTCACCTCAGAGGCCCGGGACAGGGGGCTCCGAGCAGTACTTC
>15|TRBV18|TRBJ2-1|.|.
CASSPSIRVYNEQFF
TGTGCCAGCTCACCAAGCATTCGAGTATACAATGAGCAGTTCTTC
>11|TRBV7-2|TRBJ2-3|.|.
CASWGQDTQYF
TGTGCCAGCTGGGGTCAGGATACGCAGTATTTT
>12|TRBV5-1|TRBJ2-3|.|.
CASSHPQNTQYF
TGCGCCAGCAGCCACCCGCAGAATACGCAGTATTTT
>13|TRBV7-2|TRBJ2-2|.|few
CASSRSYPGELFF
TGTGCCAGCAGCCGTAGCTACCCCGGGGAGCTGTTTTTT
>17|TRBV11-2|TRBJ2-7|.|few
CASSLVGMSGSSYEQYF
TGTGCCAGCAGCTTAGTTGGGATGAGCGGAAGCTCCTACGAGCAGTACTTC
>14|TRBV20-1|TRBJ2-5|TRBD1|.
CSATPARGSDERYF
TGCAGTGCCACTCCTGCCAGGGGGAGCGACGAGCGGTACTTC
>14|TRBV6-6|TRBJ2-7|TRBD1|once
CASSYPAGGNEQYF
TGTGCCAGCAGTTACCCAGCAGGGGGAAACGAGCAGTACTTC
>12|TRBV7-9|TRBJ1-2|.|.
CASTLRRDDYTF
TGTGCCAGCACCCTCAGGAGGGACGACTACACCTTC